This TCR beta chain is drawn from a study of spatial heterogeneity in lung cancer. Overall study context: The mean occurrence of each unique TCR and UMI combination in raw reads exceeded eight. Study results and caveats: Among blood samples, ubiquitous expanded tumor TCRs appeared more at resection than at follow-up.

V lost 4 bases, J lost 2 bases, and 3 bases stayed unmatched. CDR1 and CDR2 (germline): SGHTA, FQGNSA. CDR3 length equals 15 residues. In its sample, this clonotype was seen a few times. Antigen: not known. Specified time point: blood at routine non-recurrence follow-up after resection. Sequencing was performed on whole RNA extracted from tumor and nontumor lung tissue, or from frozen PBMC, and the material was left unsorted. The presence of a unique molecular identifier marked each TCR cDNA molecule. Via MiXCR, TCRdb re-called the 5' RACE reads, giving one row per CDR3 protein. Of over 95,000 distinct CDR3 sequences listed, 11% are singletons.

This sample comprised PBMCs, obtained at follow-up. The source of this sequence is a female donor with early-stage non-small cell lung cancer. The chain combines TRBV7-2 with TRBJ2-1, with TRBD1 identical over 9 bases. The CDR3 spells CASSSDRGPYNEQFF. As DNA, the CDR3 is TGTGCCAGCAGCTCGGACAGGGGTCCCTACAATGAGCAGTTCTTC.